A single sample gave rise to the 16 T cell receptor beta chains below, sequenced in a study of cytomegalovirus exposure and HLA in healthy donors. Both 60 Vbeta primers and 13 Jbeta primers went into the PCR. The protocol was immunoSEQ multiplex PCR, while the TCRdb copy is restricted to in-frame clones and leaves out a portion. The sample yields about 160,000 clones, around 74% seen once. The sequencing sample was made of PBMCs. The receptors originated from a female donor in good health and CMV-seronegative.

The chain has TRBV19 and TRBJ2-2, with 7 bases fitting TRBD2. This CDR3 region has 18 residues. Germline CDR1 reads LNHDA; CDR2 reads SQIVND (reference sequence). Trimming removed 0 bases from V and 5 bases from J; junction bases left unmatched: 12. DNA for the CDR3: TGTGCCAGTAGTATAGAAAGAGCCGGGGGGATTCGAACCGGGGAGCTGTTTTTT. Protein: CASSIERAGGIRTGELFF.

This clone was seen only a few times. The V gene is TRBV2, the J gene TRBJ2-7, with D maybe TRBD1 (6 bases). CDR1 is SNHLY and CDR2 is FYNNEI in the germline V gene. Trimming took off 7 bases at V and 3 bases at J, with 19 bases between the two ends. The CDR3 is 15 residues long. As DNA, the CDR3 is TGTGCCAGCACCGGAATCCGGGACACTAACTACGAGCAGTACTTC. Translating gives CASTGIRDTNYEQYF. Together with reference TRBV2 and TRBJ2-7, the CDR3 gives the full variable domain: EPEVTQTPSHQVTQMGQEVILRCVPISNHLYFYWYRQILGQKVEFLVSFYNNEISEKSEIFDDQFSVERPDGSNFTLKIRSTKLEDSAMYFCASTGIRDTNYEQYFGPGTRLTVT.

V is TRBV2 and J is TRBJ1-5, with D uncertain. Germline V CDR1 and CDR2: SNHLY, FYNNEI. CDR3 length equals 13 residues. The V end was cut by 4 bases, the J end by 2 bases, with 6 bases between. The CDR3 DNA sequence: TGTGCCAGCAGTGTTAGCGGCAATCAGCCCCAGCATTTT. Its protein is CASSVSGNQPQHF. Filled out from reference TRBV2 and TRBJ1-5, the complete variable domain reads EPEVTQTPSHQVTQMGQEVILRCVPISNHLYFYWYRQILGQKVEFLVSFYNNEISEKSEIFDDQFSVERPDGSNFTLKIRSTKLEDSAMYFCASSVSGNQPQHFGDGTRLSIL.

The CDR3 sequence: CASSPRQGAADTQYF. CDR3 in DNA: TGTGCCAGCAGTCCCCGACAGGGGGCCGCAGATACGCAGTATTTT. The rearrangement uses TRBV25-1 and TRBJ2-3, with TRBD1 identical over 10 bases. CDR3 length: 15 residues. The germline V gene encodes CDR1 MGHDK and CDR2 SYGVNS. V trimming: 5 bases; J trimming: 4 bases; junction bases outside the gene matches: 6.

V usage is TRBV30 and J usage is TRBJ1-2, with D possibly TRBD1 on 5 matching bases. V was trimmed by 4 bases and J by 8 bases, leaving 20 bases between them. Germline V gene lookup returns CDR1 GTSNPN and CDR2 SVGIG (reference sequence). CDR3 size: 14 residues. In nucleotides, the CDR3 is TGTGCCTGGACGAGCCCCGCCAGGGTCTACGGCTACACCTTC. It is translated as CAWTSPARVYGYTF.

This chain connects TRBV19 to TRBJ1-2; 12 bases map to TRBD1. J was trimmed by 5 bases and V by 9 bases; bases with no gene match: 13. In germline, CDR1 is LNHDA, CDR2 SQIVND (reference sequence). The CDR3 is 16 residues long. CDR3 coding DNA: TGTGCCAGCCAGGGACAGGGGGCGATGGTTGGTTATGGCTACACCTTC. Translated: CASQGQGAMVGYGYTF.

This clone showed up just once. The chain is built from TRBV7-9 and TRBJ2-5; 12 bases are a match to TRBD2. Germline V lookup: CDR1 SEHNR, CDR2 FQNEAQ (reference sequence). Trimming at V came to 5 bases and at J to 0 bases, leaving 7 bases not matched to a gene. The CDR3 sequence is 17 residues long. CDR3 region: CASSAPSGRAYQETQYF. The DNA for the CDR3 is TGTGCCAGCAGCGCGCCTAGCGGGAGGGCCTACCAAGAGACCCAGTACTTC.

The J gene is TRBJ2-7, the V gene TRBV5-1, with D possibly being TRBD1 (5 bases). The V end was cut by 7 bases, the J end by 2 bases, with 16 bases between. Per germline, CDR1 SGHRS and CDR2 YFSETQ. There are 14 residues in the CDR3. The CDR3 bases are TGCGCCAGCCGCTCCGGCCAGGGCGCCTACGAGCAGTACTTC. Translation gives CASRSGQGAYEQYF.

This clone is a singleton in its sample. This rearrangement joins TRBV19 to TRBJ1-1; D possibly corresponds to TRBD1 (5 bases). The CDR3 loop spans 15 amino acids. V was pared by 3 bases and J by 4 bases, with 15 bases between. Germline-derived CDR1 and CDR2 are LNHDA and SQIVND (reference sequence). CDR3 sequence: CASSIVRGLITEAFF. The CDR3 bases are TGTGCCAGTAGTATCGTTAGGGGATTGATCACTGAAGCTTTCTTT.

J is TRBJ1-2 and V is TRBV30, with TRBD1 identical over 9 bases. With V trimmed by 3 bases and J by 4 bases, 3 bases remained unmatched. Per germline, CDR1 GTSNPN and CDR2 SVGIG (reference sequence). This CDR3 has 13 amino acids. The CDR3 region is CAWRSTGGYGYTF. Here the CDR3 DNA reads TGTGCCTGGAGGTCGACAGGGGGCTATGGCTACACCTTC.

The V call is TRBV5-1, the J call TRBJ2-3, with 9 positions matching TRBD2. Per the germline V gene, CDR1 is SGHRS and CDR2 is YFSETQ. Losses at the gene ends were 4 bases for V and 1 base for J; bases not matched to a gene: 1. The length of the CDR3 is 14 residues. CDR3 in amino acids: CASSRLAGTDTQYF. The CDR3 DNA reads as TGCGCCAGCAGCAGACTAGCGGGCACAGATACGCAGTATTTT.

To note about this clone: Other nucleotide sequences in the sample specify the same CDR3. The rearrangement uses TRBV5-1 and TRBJ2-2, with TRBD2 matching over 12 bases. Germline values: CDR1 SGHRS, CDR2 YFSETQ. This CDR3 is built from 15 residues. Trimming cost V 2 bases and J 4 bases; bases outside gene matches: 0. CDR3 region: CASSLLAGGTGELFF. In nucleotides, the CDR3 is TGCGCCAGCAGCTTACTAGCGGGAGGCACCGGGGAGCTGTTTTTT.

This clone was seen a single time. This sequence joins TRBV2 and TRBJ1-6; perhaps TRBD1 as D (6 bases). V was cut by 8 bases and J by 10 bases, with 15 bases left in between. Germline assignment: CDR1 SNHLY and CDR2 FYNNEI. CDR3 length: 13 residues. CDR3 sequence (DNA): TGTGCCAGCGGCGGGGGGCTAGGGTCACCCCTCCACTTT. Amino acid sequence: CASGGGLGSPLHF.

The chain couples TRBV15 to TRBJ1-4; a weak D match, TRBD1 (5 bases). Germline V gene data show CDR1 as LNHNV and CDR2 as YYDKDF (reference sequence). The ends were cut back, 2 bases at V and 7 bases at J, with 11 bases in the middle. The CDR3 runs to 14 residues. The CDR3 coding sequence is TGTGCCACCAGCAGACAGGGTTCAGGTGAAAAACTGTTTTTT. This codes for CATSRQGSGEKLFF.

The chain combines TRBV11-3 with TRBJ2-6; tentative D call: TRBD1 (5 bases). The CDR3 extends over 17 amino acids. The germline V gene has CDR1 SGHNT and CDR2 YENEEA. The germline V and J ends were trimmed by 2 bases and 4 bases, with 15 bases remaining between them. CDR3 in amino acids: CASSLQGYGKGANVLTF. CDR3 coding DNA: TGTGCCAGCAGCTTACAGGGTTATGGGAAAGGGGCCAACGTCCTGACTTTC.

This rearrangement joins TRBV25-1 to TRBJ1-1; possible D gene TRBD1, 5 bases. Germline V gene data show CDR1 as MGHDK and CDR2 as SYGVNS. CDR3 length: 17 residues. Trimming removed 1 base from V and 10 bases from J, with 25 bases in between. The CDR3 region has the DNA TGTGCCAGCAGTGAATGGGCGACGGGACTCAAAAATCCTGGAGCTTTCTTT. Protein: CASSEWATGLKNPGAFF.